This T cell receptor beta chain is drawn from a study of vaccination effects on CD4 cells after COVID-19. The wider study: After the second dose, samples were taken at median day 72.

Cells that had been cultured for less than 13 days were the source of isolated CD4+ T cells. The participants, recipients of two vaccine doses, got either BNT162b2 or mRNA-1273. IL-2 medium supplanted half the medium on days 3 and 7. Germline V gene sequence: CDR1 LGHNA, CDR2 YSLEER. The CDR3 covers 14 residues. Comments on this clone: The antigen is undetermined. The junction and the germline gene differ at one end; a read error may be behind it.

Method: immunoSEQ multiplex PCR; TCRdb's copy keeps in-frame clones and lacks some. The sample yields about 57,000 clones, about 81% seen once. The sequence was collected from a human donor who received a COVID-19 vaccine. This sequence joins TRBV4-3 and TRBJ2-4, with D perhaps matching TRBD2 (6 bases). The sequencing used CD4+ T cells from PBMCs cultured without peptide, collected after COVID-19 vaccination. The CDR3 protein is CASSQAGAQNIQYF. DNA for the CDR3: TGCGCCAGCAGCCAAGCGGGAGCCCAAAACATTCAGTACTTC.